One TCR beta chain is described in this entry. Its cognate antigen has yet to be identified. No base-level quality is on record; no much larger clone is a single base apart. TCRbeta CDR3 regions were amplified from genomic DNA by means of the immunoSEQ Assay, a bias-controlled multiplex PCR. Per the source publication's procedure: The number of nucleated cells in each sample was estimated by amplification of reference gene primers within the assay. To quantify the absolute abundance of each unique TCRbeta CDR3 rearrangement, sequence reads were collapsed and filtered. For each sample, productive Simpson clonality was calculated as the square root of Simpson's diversity index over productive rearrangements. TCRdb provides this immuneACCESS table in a form limited to in-frame rearrangements. Some clones are lacking; in checked studies, under half of them reflect an unresolved V gene, and why the rest are absent is not known. That table is the source of V, J and clone size, and D and trimming were worked out from the DNA. In all, the sample holds tens of thousands of clones, and roughly 74% of those were seen once. The ten biggest clones cover around 59% of the sample.

These data come from a study of blood T cell repertoires in COVID-19 (dated by TCRdb to about 2020). About the study as a whole: Collaborator samples came from the United States, Italy and Spain and covered acute and convalescent phases of COVID-19. Samples were obtained from the ongoing ImmuneRACE study (first 160 participants) and from roughly 1,300 subjects provided by 6 global collaborators. The prospective study material was composed of cDNA or gDNA derived from T cells, B-cell-depleted T cells, or PBMCs. Sample metadata almost always included a de-identified subject ID, COVID-19 status, age in years and sex. Deeply sampled blood TCRbeta repertoires from subjects exposed to, actively infected with, or recovered from COVID-19 were included in the dataset. HLA class I and class II types, where available, came from metadata supplied by the sample provider rather than from assay-based typing. The repertoires were released in a freely available public database intended as a resource for research on the immune response to SARS-CoV-2. Here is what the overall study found, with its caveats: How much clinical and demographic metadata was included differed by source and by participant, and the metadata was provided uncurated.

The collaborating institutions used their own protocols to collect whole blood in K2EDTA tubes. For TCRbeta analysis, collaborator samples were shipped as frozen whole blood, as isolated PBMCs, or as DNA extracted from either sample type. The receptor comes from an elderly man with acute or convalescent COVID-19. Material: peripheral blood.

CDR3 protein: CASSLLILRETQYF. The base sequence is TGTGCCAGCAGCCTCCTTATCCTTAGAGAGACCCAGTACTTC. The chain links TRBV3-1 (or the pseudogene TRBV3-2) with TRBJ2-5, with an unclear D gene assignment. Via the germline V gene (reference sequence), CDR1 is LGHDT and CDR2 YNNKEL. The CDR3 contains 14 residues, cysteine and phenylalanine counted. Only the CDR3 portion is preserved as DNA: 42 bases, with reading frame beginning at the first base. The trim is 4 bases for V and 4 bases for J, with a gap of 13 bases between the germline ends.